This TCR beta chain was documented in a study of blood T cells in healthy people across ages. A sample-barcoded 5' primer and a J-beta primer mix were used in a second PCR of roughly 6 to 11 cycles. In TCRdb, the 5' RACE reads were re-called with MiXCR into one record per CDR3 protein. This sample has 800,000 to 950,000 distinct CDR3 sequences, with about 48% found just once. As concerns this clonotype: Its antigen is not identified.

The study's findings and limits: Older individuals had lower TCR beta diversity per million T cells (the decline was roughly linear).

All donors came from Russia, were Caucasian and healthy, and spanned ages about 6 to 100. This TCR was sampled from a young man in good health. The sample was blood.

The CDR3, as DNA: TGTGCCAGCAGTACTCTTAGCGGGGGGGCTTCGGATACGCAGTATTTT. Protein sequence: CASSTLSGGASDTQYF. This rearrangement joins TRBV27 to TRBJ2-3, with TRBD2 identical over 11 bases. With 5 bases clipped from V and 6 bases from J, the junction kept 10 bases outside the gene matches. CDR3 length: 16 amino acids. Germline CDR1 and CDR2: MNHEY and SMNVEV (reference sequence).